The clone carrying this T cell receptor beta chain was picked up a small number of times. The antigen is undetermined. The data belong to a study of T cell repertoires in aging, cancer and after chemotherapy. Peripheral blood genomic DNA, not sorted cells or RNA, was the template. General observations from the study: Median generation probability rose over the chemotherapy interval in each cancer cohort, suggesting rebound thymic output.

Multiplex touch-down PCR with TRB-A/B primers amplified rearranged V-D-J TRB sequences. TCRdb reanalysed the multiplex PCR reads using MiXCR and keeps one entry per CDR3 protein. The table lists approximately 20,000 distinct CDR3 sequences, around 38% of them singletons. The V gene end was trimmed by 7 bases and the J gene end by 6 bases; junction bases not matched to a gene: 6. CDR3 size: 12 residues. The germline gives CDR1 SQVTM, CDR2 ANQGSEA. The TCR was taken from a human donor with a solid tumor. This rearrangement joins TRBV29-1 to TRBJ1-2; TRBD1 matches 9 bases. The sample was blood. In nucleotides, the CDR3 is TGCAGCGGGGGACAGGGTATGGATGGCTACACCTTC. Its translation is CSGGQGMDGYTF.